This TCR beta chain was recovered during a study of blood T cell repertoires in COVID-19. Some clones are missing from TCRdb's copy, which holds only in-frame ones; the method was immunoSEQ multiplex PCR. The sample has about 160,000 clones, about 74% seen once; the top ten hold less than 9.5%. Germline V gene lookup returns CDR1 LNHDA and CDR2 SQIVND (reference sequence). CDR3 length: 14 residues. Trimming removed 1 base at V and 3 bases at J, with 7 bases between. This clonotype was sampled from a man aged 60 to 69 with acute or convalescent COVID-19. The chain couples TRBV19 to TRBJ1-5, with D tentatively TRBD1 (5 bases). Sequenced: peripheral blood. The CDR3 loop reads CASSIATVNQPQHF. As DNA, the CDR3 is TGTGCCAGTAGTATAGCGACAGTCAATCAGCCCCAGCATTTT.